These T cell receptor beta chains were read from a single sample in a study of CD8+CD57+ T cells in acquired aplastic anemia. TCRdb recomputed calls from the reads with MiXCR, one row per CDR3 protein. The sample holds more than 250,000 distinct CDR3 sequences, around 60% seen once. Sequencing was carried out using sorted CD4+, CD8+, or CD8+CD57+ T cells (not recorded which) from PBMCs. These receptors were collected from a human donor with severe aplastic anemia or a healthy control (not recorded which). The CDR3 runs from the conserved cysteine through the conserved F or W. Fields, in order: V gene, J gene, CDR3 protein.

>TRBV29-1|TRBJ2-1
CSGTSNEQFF
>TRBV10-3|TRBJ2-2
CAISRDTEGPGELFF
>TRBV7-2|TRBJ2-1
CASSTYSGGIYNEQFF
>TRBV29-1|TRBJ2-1
CSVESSRYYNEQFF
>TRBV10-3|TRBJ1-5
CAISTGETNQPQHF
>TRBV9|TRBJ2-7
CASSAGTSGVYEQYF
>TRBV7-6|TRBJ2-3
CASSPTPGMIDTQYF
>TRBV12-5|TRBJ1-1
CARGTAFF
>TRBV28|TRBJ1-1
CASMTGGRGTEAFF
>TRBV7-8|TRBJ1-5
CASSGIAPGPQHF
>TRBV18|TRBJ1-1
CASSLTTETEAFF
>TRBV10-3|TRBJ1-1
CANSRAQNTEAFF
>TRBV3-1|TRBJ1-1
CASSQTILGVNTEAFF
>TRBV5-1|TRBJ1-1
CASSPGRGPGDTEAFF
>TRBV10-2|TRBJ2-1
CASRSPFALRDEQFF
>TRBV20-1|-
CSARRRGDEQFF
>TRBV7-8|TRBJ2-3
CASSIPQGAITDTQYF
>TRBV7-9|TRBJ2-7
CASSSKLGRGHEQYF
>TRBV5-1|TRBJ2-3
CASSLISGGQRTDTQYF
>TRBV7-9|TRBJ2-2
CASRPGLANTGELFF
>TRBV6-6|TRBJ1-5
CASSLRGGTGGNQPQHF
>TRBV5-8|TRBJ2-1
CASSLGQGTSFF
>TRBV7-9|TRBJ1-2
CASSLSGQYYGYTF
>TRBV7-9|TRBJ2-7
CASSSRDRGQYF
>TRBV13|TRBJ1-1
CASSLGPTGLAFF
>TRBV7-9|TRBJ1-5
CASSLFEQPQHF
>TRBV7-2|TRBJ2-5
CASSQERGEETQYF